The rows below give T cell receptor beta chains drawn from one sample of a study of T cells in Graves' hyperthyroidism and ophthalmopathy. One entry per CDR3 protein results from TCRdb running MiXCR on the multiplex PCR reads. Found here are 340,000 or so distinct CDR3 sequences, 15% to 20% of them singletons; the top ten hold 49%. The source material was blood. Receptors were obtained from a woman aged 50 to 60 with Graves' hyperthyroidism. Each CDR3 is given with its conserved first and last residue. A D gene is named only where the DNA matches it firmly. Clone size is not always given. Where it is, it says once, few, many or a class for expanded clones.

TRBJ2-7 | - | TRBV28 | - | CASSLGSDLYEQYF | TGTGCCAGCAGTTTAGGGTCGGACCTCTACGAGCAGTACTTC
TRBJ2-5 | many | TRBV30 | TRBD2 | CAWNGGQETQYF | TGTGCCTGGAACGGGGGGCAAGAGACCCAGTACTTC
TRBJ1-2 | - | TRBV27 | TRBD1 | CASSMDRALGYTF | TGTGCCAGCAGTATGGACAGGGCCCTTGGCTACACCTTC
TRBJ2-3 | few | TRBV5-6 | TRBD1 | CASSLFPGQGVADTQYF | TGTGCCAGCAGCTTATTCCCGGGACAGGGGGTGGCAGATACGCAGTATTTT
TRBJ1-2 | - | TRBV20-1 | - | CSATTGKGPGYTF | TGCAGTGCTACTACCGGGAAAGGGCCTGGCTACACCTTC
TRBJ2-3 | many | TRBV30 | - | CACYPGASTDTQYF | TGTGCCTGTTACCCCGGTGCTAGCACAGATACGCAGTATTTT
TRBJ2-3 | - | TRBV2 | - | CASSYTTSTDTQYF | TGTGCCAGCAGCTACACTACAAGCACAGATACGCAGTATTTT
TRBJ2-1 | - | TRBV6-1 | - | CASGTRAEQFF | TGTGCCAGCGGGACTCGCGCTGAGCAGTTCTTC
TRBJ1-1 | - | TRBV19 | - | CAGRWTLNTEAFF | TGTGCCGGTAGATGGACCTTGAACACTGAAGCTTTCTTT
TRBJ2-7 | medium-sized | TRBV20-1 | TRBD2 | CSANGPSGFWVEQYF | TGCAGTGCCAACGGACCTAGCGGATTTTGGGTTGAGCAGTACTTC
TRBJ1-6 | - | TRBV6-1 | TRBD1 | CASSESQGNYNSPLHF | TGTGCCAGCAGTGAATCACAGGGGAACTATAATTCACCCCTCCACTTT
TRBJ2-5 | many | TRBV2 | TRBD1 | CASSAGGAYETQYF | TGTGCCAGCAGTGCAGGGGGCGCGTATGAGACCCAGTACTTC
TRBJ2-3 | many | TRBV28 | - | CASSIRTDTQYF | TGTGCCAGCAGTATTCGGACAGATACGCAGTATTTT
TRBJ1-6 | few | TRBV20-1 | - | CSARQGNDNSPLHF | TGCAGTGCTAGACAAGGGAACGATAATTCACCCCTCCACTTT
TRBJ2-1 | - | TRBV27 | TRBD2 | CASRGGSNEQFF | TGTGCCAGCCGTGGCGGGAGCAATGAGCAGTTCTTC
TRBJ1-1 | many | TRBV12-3/TRBV12-4 | - | CASSLEEMNTEAFF | TGTGCCAGCAGTTTAGAGGAGATGAACACTGAAGCTTTCTTT
TRBJ2-5 | many | TRBV4-1 | TRBD1 | CASSQVVQQGRETQYF | TGCGCCAGCAGCCAAGTGGTACAACAGGGGCGAGAGACCCAGTACTTC
TRBJ1-1 | - | TRBV16 | - | CASSRDRSTGTEAFF | TGTGCCAGCAGCCGAGACAGGAGTACAGGCACTGAAGCTTTCTTT
TRBJ2-1 | few | TRBV29-1 | - | CSVEPRQVREQFF | TGCAGCGTTGAACCCCGACAGGTTCGAGAGCAGTTCTTC
TRBJ2-5 | few | TRBV29-1 | TRBD2 | CSAASGSSTGETQYF | TGCAGCGCGGCTAGCGGGAGCTCTACAGGAGAGACCCAGTACTTC
TRBJ2-1 | - | TRBV7-3 | TRBD1 | CASSPTGVPYNEQFF | TGTGCCAGCAGCCCGACAGGGGTGCCCTACAATGAGCAGTTCTTC
TRBJ1-2 | - | TRBV14 | - | CASSQDGYGCTF | TGTGCCAGCAGCCAGGACGGCTATGGCTGCACCTTC
TRBJ1-1 | many | TRBV5-8 | TRBD1 | CASREGQVNTEAFF | TGTGCCAGCAGGGAAGGACAGGTCAACACTGAAGCTTTCTTT
TRBJ2-7 | - | TRBV19 | TRBD1 | CASSKQRDRNYEQYF | TGTGCCAGTAGTAAGCAACGGGACAGAAATTACGAGCAGTACTTC
TRBJ2-6 | few | TRBV28 | - | CASSDPTIPGANVLTF | TGTGCCAGCAGTGACCCTACAATCCCCGGGGCCAACGTCCTGACTTTC
TRBJ2-4 | few | TRBV6-1 | TRBD1 | CASSEAIRDSGFKNIQYF | TGTGCCAGCAGTGAAGCAATTCGGGACAGCGGATTCAAAAACATTCAGTACTTC
TRBJ2-2 | many | TRBV2 | TRBD2 | CASSSNRGLAGDVAGELFF | TGTGCCAGCAGTTCGAACCGCGGACTAGCGGGGGATGTTGCCGGGGAGCTGTTTTTT
TRBJ1-6 | few | TRBV5-1 | - | CASSIRANNSPLHF | TGCGCCAGCAGCATCCGGGCTAATAATTCACCCCTCCACTTT
TRBJ2-6 | - | TRBV6-4 | TRBD1 | CASSPRGLAISSGANVLTF | TGTGCCAGCAGCCCCAGGGGGCTAGCGATATCCTCTGGGGCCAACGTCCTGACTTTC
TRBJ2-1 | few | TRBV20-1 | TRBD1 | CSARDSGQTTYNEQFF | TGCAGTGCTAGAGATTCGGGACAGACAACCTACAATGAGCAGTTCTTC
TRBJ1-2 | few | TRBV20-1 | - | CSAPDSPNYGYTF | TGCAGTGCTCCAGACAGCCCGAACTATGGCTACACCTTC
TRBJ1-1 | - | TRBV19 | - | CASKPRGGINTEAFF | TGTGCCAGTAAGCCACGGGGGGGGATCAACACTGAAGCTTTCTTT
TRBJ2-1 | few | TRBV4-2 | - | CASSHGPYNEQFF | TGTGCCAGCAGCCATGGGCCTTACAATGAGCAGTTCTTC
TRBJ2-5 | many | TRBV30 | - | CASHHEETQYF | TGTGCCTCTCACCACGAGGAGACCCAGTACTTC
TRBJ1-1 | - | TRBV7-8 | - | CASSLTGFGTEAFF | TGTGCCAGCAGCCTTACGGGGTTTGGGACTGAAGCTTTCTTT
TRBJ1-2 | - | TRBV10-3 | - | CAISESGGSLINYGYTF | TGTGCCATCAGTGAGTCTGGGGGCAGCTTGATTAACTATGGCTACACCTTC
TRBJ2-5 | few | TRBV7-9 | TRBD1 | CASSARTGIRETQYF | TGTGCCAGCAGCGCTCGGACAGGGATCAGGGAGACCCAGTACTTC
TRBJ1-5 | many | TRBV2 | - | CASRLATGAHQPQHF | TGTGCCAGCAGATTAGCGACAGGTGCTCATCAGCCCCAGCATTTT
TRBJ1-4 | few | TRBV2 | TRBD1 | CASSPTGTDINEKLFF | TGTGCCAGCAGCCCCACCGGGACAGACATTAATGAAAAACTGTTTTTT
TRBJ2-7 | - | TRBV28 | - | CASSSGHSPDEQYF | TGTGCCAGCAGTTCGGGACACTCCCCCGACGAGCAGTACTTC
TRBJ2-5 | few | TRBV19 | - | CASSMSRRETQYF | TGTGCCAGTAGTATGTCCAGAAGGGAGACCCAGTACTTC
TRBJ1-1 | few | TRBV18 | - | CASSPNTDAEAFF | TGTGCCAGCTCACCAAACACAGACGCTGAAGCTTTCTTT
TRBJ1-2 | - | TRBV10-3 | - | CAISVEQIEGYTF | TGTGCCATCAGTGTGGAACAAATTGAGGGCTACACCTTC
TRBJ1-4 | few | TRBV5-5 | - | CASSLAPGDEKLFF | TGTGCCAGCAGCTTGGCGCCGGGGGATGAAAAACTGTTTTTT
TRBJ2-1 | - | TRBV19 | TRBD2 | CATSPKGTSGGHNEQFF | TGTGCCACTTCCCCGAAAGGGACTAGCGGGGGACACAATGAGCAGTTCTTC
TRBJ1-2 | few | TRBV4-1 | - | CASSQADYGYTF | TGCGCCAGCAGCCAAGCAGACTATGGCTACACCTTC
TRBJ2-7 | - | TRBV28 | - | CASSQLSYEQYF | TGTGCCAGCAGCCAACTTAGTTACGAGCAGTACTTC
TRBJ1-3 | few | TRBV7-9 | - | CASSGSTGNTIYF | TGTGCCAGCTCTGGCAGTACTGGAAACACCATATATTTT
TRBJ2-5 | few | TRBV12-3/TRBV12-4 | - | CANSPPTDHKETQYF | TGTGCCAACAGCCCCCCTACTGATCATAAGGAGACCCAGTACTTC
TRBJ1-5 | many | TRBV7-8 | TRBD1 | CASSLGAGGENQPQHF | TGTGCCAGCAGCCTAGGGGCAGGGGGCGAGAATCAGCCCCAGCATTTT
TRBJ1-1 | many | TRBV5-1 | - | CASSLAGEMGEAFF | TGCGCCAGCAGCTTGGCAGGGGAGATGGGTGAAGCTTTCTTT
TRBJ1-4 | few | TRBV28 | - | CASSWGAEEKLFF | TGTGCCAGCAGTTGGGGGGCGGAGGAAAAACTGTTTTTT
TRBJ1-2 | - | TRBV11-2 | - | CASSLVRDYYGYTF | TGTGCCAGCAGCTTAGTTAGGGACTACTATGGCTACACCTTC
TRBJ2-1 | few | TRBV5-1 | - | CASSSEGSREQFF | TGCGCCAGCAGCTCAGAGGGTTCTCGAGAGCAGTTCTTC
TRBJ2-2 | - | TRBV20-1 | TRBD2 | CSARDVAGETTGELFF | TGCAGTGCTAGAGATGTAGCGGGAGAGACCACCGGGGAGCTGTTTTTT
TRBJ1-2 | many | TRBV30 | TRBD1 | CATGAGYTF | TGCGCAACAGGGGCTGGCTACACCTTC
TRBJ2-1 | - | TRBV5-1 | TRBD1 | CASSSGNRDRGNNEQFF | TGTGCCAGCAGCTCCGGAAACCGGGACAGGGGGAACAATGAGCAGTTCTTC
TRBJ2-6 | - | TRBV3-1 | - | CASSQEGQANVLTF | TGTGCCAGCAGCCAAGAAGGCCAAGCCAACGTCCTGACTTTC
TRBJ1-1 | once | TRBV5-1 | - | CASSFTGTVLNTEAFF | TGCGCCAGCAGCTTTACCGGGACGGTCCTGAACACTGAAGCTTTCTTT
TRBJ1-1 | many | TRBV7-2 | TRBD1 | CASSLEFTGATEAFF | TGTGCCAGCAGCTTAGAGTTCACAGGGGCCACTGAAGCTTTCTTT